The 4 T cell receptor beta chains reported below all come from one sample, sequenced in a study of OX40 agonist ivuxolimab in advanced cancers. This table comes from immunoSEQ multiplex PCR, and its TCRdb copy is limited to in-frame clones, with some not included. The table has tens of thousands of clones, 84% seen once. Here the sequenced sample was CD4+ or CD8+ T cells sorted from blood, taken in a trial of the OX40 agonist ivuxolimab. The receptors originated from an adult with an advanced solid tumor such as melanoma, head and neck, liver or kidney cancer.

The rearrangement joins TRBV11-2 to TRBJ2-3; 11 bases agree with TRBD2. CDR1 is SGHAT and CDR2 is FQNNGV in the germline V gene. V gave up 6 bases and J gave up 2 bases; unmatched junction bases: 7. The CDR3 spans 16 residues. This CDR3 reads CASSRLAGGPTDTQYF. CDR3 DNA: TGTGCCAGCAGTCGGCTAGCGGGGGGACCCACAGATACGCAGTATTTT.

This rearrangement joins TRBV18 to TRBJ2-3; tentatively, D is TRBD2 (6 bases). CDR1 and CDR2 from the germline V gene are KGHSH and LQKENI. The CDR3 covers 17 residues. V lost 0 bases and J 0 bases, leaving 13 bases between the germline ends. The CDR3 bases are TGTGCCAGCTCACCACCAGCTAGCGCCCCAAGCACAGATACGCAGTATTTT. Its translation: CASSPPASAPSTDTQYF.

The chain joins TRBV4-1 to TRBJ2-4; the match to TRBD1 covers 10 bases. The CDR3 has 18 residues. J gave up 1 base and V 6 bases, and 12 bases lay outside the gene matches. Germline lookup yields CDR1 MGHRA and CDR2 YSYEKL. The chain's CDR3 is CASSPGQGTWTAKNIQYF. DNA for the CDR3: TGCGCCAGCAGTCCGGGACAGGGGACGTGGACGGCCAAAAACATTCAGTACTTC.

The rearrangement joins TRBV6-6 to TRBJ1-5; tentative D call: TRBD1 (5 bases). The CDR3 is made up of 13 amino acids. CDR1 is MNHNY, CDR2 SVGAGI, per germline (reference sequence). With 8 bases removed from V and 1 base from J, the gap between germline ends came to 9 bases. The CDR3 nucleotides read TGTGCCAGCCAGGCAGGGAGCAATCAGCCCCAGCATTTT. It is translated as CASQAGSNQPQHF.